This T cell receptor beta chain was sequenced in a study of shared clonotypes between healthy human individuals. Study findings and constraints: Sorted-subset sequencing, rarefaction showed, was incomplete despite large depth.

J lost 0 bases, V lost 5 bases, and 2 bases had no gene match. The germline V gene encodes CDR1 SSHAT and CDR2 FNYEAQ (reference sequence). The length of the CDR3 is 14 residues. Under the authors' procedure: Without quality scores, immunoSEQ junctional reads could not be filtered like full-length reads. Profiling relied on immunoSEQ multiplex PCR, and the TCRdb table lists in-frame clones only, not all of them. V, J and clone size are taken as reported in that table, and D and trimming were inferred from the DNA itself. The table shows around 2.5 million clones, with 93% occurring only once. A note on this clone: Antigen specificity is unknown. The same CDR3 arises from other DNA sequences in this sample as well.

This chain links TRBV7-7 with TRBJ2-3, with 7 bases that match TRBD2. This receptor was identified in a man between 18 and 29 years old in good health. Some clones in this sample may be carry-over from other donors' samples. Material for sequencing was naive CD4+ T cells from PBMCs. Subset in this sample: CD45RA+ positively selected. The chain's CDR3 is CASSLSGSTDTQYF. The CDR3 coding sequence is TGTGCCAGCAGCCTTAGCGGGAGCACAGATACGCAGTATTTT.